One and the same sample provided the 12 T cell receptor beta chains below, sequenced in a study of cytomegalovirus exposure and HLA in healthy donors. Vbeta (60) and Jbeta (13) primers were used in the PCR. Clones were read by immunoSEQ multiplex PCR, and TCRdb kept only the in-frame ones, dropping some. This sample yields 150,000 to 200,000 clones, of which about 80% are seen a single time; 2% to 2.5% belongs to the top ten. Sequencing was performed on PBMCs. Receptor source: a man in his 60s in good health and CMV-seronegative.

This clone has more than one count but fewer than ten. The chain uses TRBV18 and TRBJ2-7, with D perhaps matching TRBD1 (6 bases). The germline V and J ends were trimmed by 2 bases and 6 bases, with 14 bases remaining between them. From germline, CDR1 is KGHSH and CDR2 LQKENI. The CDR3 extends over 14 amino acids. For the CDR3, the DNA is TGTGCCAGCTCACCATCAGGACAGACTTTCGAGCAGTACTTC. This translates into CASSPSGQTFEQYF.

The CDR3 DNA is TGTGCCAGCAGCCGCAACCTATACGAGCAGTACTTC. Its protein is CASSRNLYEQYF. The J gene is TRBJ2-7, the V gene TRBV6-6; D is undetermined. Germline CDR1 reads MNHNY; CDR2 reads SVGAGI (reference sequence). V dropped 6 bases and J dropped 4 bases, with 10 bases sitting between them. CDR3 length equals 12 residues.

The V call is TRBV6-5, the J call TRBJ1-5; TRBD1 might be the D (5 bases). CDR1 and CDR2 from the germline V gene are MNHEY and SVGAGI. V was shortened by 4 bases and J by 7 bases, with 11 bases between the two germline ends. This CDR3 has 13 amino acids. CDR3 sequence (DNA): TGTGCCAGCAGTTCGTCAAGGGGCCAGCCCCAGCATTTT. Amino acid sequence: CASSSSRGQPQHF.

The rearrangement uses TRBV6-1 and TRBJ1-4, with a possible D match to TRBD1 (5 bases). Germline CDR1 MNHNS, CDR2 SASEGT. The ends were cut back, 6 bases at V and 7 bases at J, with 9 bases in the middle. CDR3 length equals 12 residues. The CDR3 region is CASSPQGEKLFF. As DNA, the CDR3 is TGTGCCAGCAGCCCCCAGGGTGAAAAACTGTTTTTT.

The chain combines TRBV2 with TRBJ1-2; 8 bases align to TRBD1. Germline V gene sequence: CDR1 SNHLY, CDR2 FYNNEI. The CDR3 is 16 residues long. Losses at the gene ends were 4 bases for V and 5 bases for J; bases not matched to a gene: 12. The CDR3 spells CASSAEAGQAWYGYTF. The CDR3 nucleotides are TGTGCCAGCAGTGCCGAAGCGGGACAGGCATGGTATGGCTACACCTTC.

This clone was seen more than once but under ten times. The chain uses TRBV7-2 and TRBJ2-3; D perhaps matches TRBD2 (6 bases). This CDR3 has 16 residues. Germline CDR1 is SGHTA and CDR2 is FQGNSA. The V end was cut by 0 bases, the J end by 0 bases, with 10 bases between. CDR3 nucleotide sequence: TGTGCCAGCAGCTTAGCTAGGAGCGGGAGCACAGATACGCAGTATTTT. This sequence encodes CASSLARSGSTDTQYF. The full variable domain, completed using reference TRBV7-2 and TRBJ2-3, is GAGVSQSPSNKVTEKGKDVELRCDPISGHTALYWYRQSLGQGLEFLIYFQGNSAPDKSGLPSDRFSAERTGGSVSTLTIQRTQQEDSAVYLCASSLARSGSTDTQYFGPGTRLTVL.

The V gene is TRBV5-1, the J gene TRBJ1-1, with D hard to call. Trimming left V 4 bases short and J 5 bases short, with 15 bases between. CDR3 size: 14 residues. The germline CDR1 and CDR2 sequences are SGHRS and YFSETQ. The CDR3 sequence: CASSVLLSGTEAFF. CDR3 nucleotide sequence: TGCGCCAGCAGCGTCCTATTGAGCGGGACTGAAGCTTTCTTT.

The gene calls are TRBV2 and TRBJ1-1; TRBD1 matches at 8 bases. Per the germline V gene, CDR1 is SNHLY and CDR2 is FYNNEI. Trimming removed 3 bases from V and 6 bases from J; junction bases left unmatched: 6. This CDR3 has 14 residues. CDR3 DNA: TGTGCCAGCAGTGACAGGGGGCTTCAATCTGAAGCTTTCTTT. Protein sequence: CASSDRGLQSEAFF. Combining the CDR3 with reference TRBV2 and TRBJ1-1 gives the whole variable domain EPEVTQTPSHQVTQMGQEVILRCVPISNHLYFYWYRQILGQKVEFLVSFYNNEISEKSEIFDDQFSVERPDGSNFTLKIRSTKLEDSAMYFCASSDRGLQSEAFFGQGTRLTVV.

The chain couples TRBV14 to TRBJ2-2, with a weak D call TRBD2 (5 bases). This CDR3 spans 15 amino acids. CDR1 and CDR2 (germline): SGHDN, FVKESK. Trimming stripped 4 bases from V and 2 bases from J, with 11 bases between. CDR3 nucleotide sequence: TGTGCCAGCAGCCGCCCGGGAATCAACACCGGGGAGCTGTTTTTT. Translation: CASSRPGINTGELFF. Full variable domain (missing parts from reference TRBV14 and TRBJ2-2): EAGVTQFPSHSVIEKGQTVTLRCDPISGHDNLYWYRRVMGKEIKFLLHFVKESKQDESGMPNNRFLAERTGGTYSTLKVQPAELEDSGVYFCASSRPGINTGELFFGEGSRLTVL.

This chain joins TRBV7-9 and TRBJ2-5; the match to TRBD2 covers 12 bases. CDR3 size: 15 residues. Trimming removed 1 base from V and 4 bases from J; junction bases left unmatched: 1. CDR1 is SEHNR and CDR2 is FQNEAQ in the germline V gene (reference sequence). The CDR3 sequence: CASSLEGLAGETQYF. The CDR3 coding sequence is TGTGCCAGCAGCTTAGAGGGACTAGCGGGAGAGACCCAGTACTTC.

This clone came up once. The CDR3 sequence is CASSSAGARNTGELFF. The CDR3 DNA is TGTGCCAGCAGTTCGGCGGGGGCCCGGAACACCGGGGAGCTGTTTTTT. The chain couples TRBV6-6 to TRBJ2-2, with a possible D match to TRBD2 (7 bases). Trimming took off 4 bases at V and 1 base at J, with 13 bases between the two ends. The CDR3 has 16 residues. Germline CDR1 and CDR2: MNHNY and SVGAGI (reference sequence).

The J gene is TRBJ1-4, the V gene TRBV2; 7 nucleotides match TRBD1. Germline V CDR1 and CDR2: SNHLY, FYNNEI. V lost 6 bases, J lost 11 bases, and 12 bases stayed unmatched. This CDR3 spans 14 amino acids. In DNA form, the CDR3 reads TGTGCCAGCAGGGAAAGGGGACAGTTCTCTAAACTGTTTTTT. This sequence encodes CASRERGQFSKLFF.